These 18 T cell receptor beta chains were sequenced from one sample in a study of blood T cells in healthy people across ages. The use of a sample-barcoded 5' primer and a J-beta primer mix characterized a second PCR of 7 to 11 cycles. TCRdb passed the 5' RACE reads through MiXCR, listing each CDR3 protein once. In the table there are 380,000 or so distinct CDR3 sequences, 50% to 60% of which are singletons. The sequencing input was blood. These receptors were obtained from a man aged 55 to 69 in good health.

The V gene is TRBV11-2, the J gene TRBJ1-1, with D possibly being TRBD1 (5 bases). CDR1 is SGHAT, CDR2 FQNNGV, per germline. CDR3 size: 14 residues. Trimming took 4 bases from V and 4 from J, leaving 13 bases between them. CDR3 bases: TGTGCCAGCAGCTCCTACAGGACCGCCACTGAAGCTTTCTTT. Its translation is CASSSYRTATEAFF.

The gene calls are TRBV6-1 and TRBJ2-3; TRBD2 agrees at 15 bases. Germline V gives CDR1 MNHNS, CDR2 SASEGT. V gave up 6 bases and J gave up 3 bases; unmatched junction bases: 4. CDR3 length equals 16 residues. CDR3 DNA sequence: TGTGCCAGCAGCCGGACTAGCGGGGGGGCAACAGATACGCAGTATTTT. This codes for CASSRTSGGATDTQYF.

In this sample, this clonotype turned up a few times. The chain has TRBV7-2 and TRBJ1-4; D unclear. Looked up from germline, CDR1 is SGHTA and CDR2 is FQGNSA. The CDR3 has 14 amino acids. With 5 bases removed from V and 5 bases from J, the gap between germline ends came to 12 bases. Here the CDR3 reads CASSPSVYNEKLFF. For the CDR3, the DNA is TGTGCCAGCAGCCCAAGCGTGTACAATGAAAAACTGTTTTTT.

V and J are TRBV6-1 and TRBJ2-3; the D is unclear. Germline V gives CDR1 MNHNS, CDR2 SASEGT. The length of the CDR3 is 15 residues. V was shortened by 2 bases and J by 1 base, with 10 bases between the two germline ends. Written as DNA, the CDR3 is TGTGCCAGCAGTGAACATTATGGGGGCACAGATACGCAGTATTTT. Translation gives CASSEHYGGTDTQYF.

This clonotype has just one count. The chain is built from TRBV6-2 or TRBV6-3 and TRBJ2-7; the D is unclear. The CDR3 has 15 residues. Deletions cut 5 bases from V and 1 base from J, with 15 bases between. Germline lookup yields CDR1 MNHEY and CDR2 SVGEGT. The chain's CDR3 is CASSTWGRQSYEQYF. CDR3 bases: TGTGCCAGCAGTACGTGGGGAAGACAATCCTACGAGCAGTACTTC.

The chain couples TRBV5-6 to TRBJ2-5; D ambiguous. The CDR3 is 15 amino acids. Germline-derived CDR1 and CDR2 are SGHDT and YYEEEE. V dropped 4 bases and J dropped 3 bases, with 16 bases sitting between them. The CDR3 sequence: CASSPQIKNEETQYF. DNA of the CDR3: TGTGCCAGCAGCCCTCAGATCAAAAACGAAGAGACCCAGTACTTC.

The rearrangement uses TRBV7-2 and TRBJ2-6; TRBD1 agrees at 7 bases. This CDR3 has 19 amino acids. Trimming at V came to 5 bases and at J to 3 bases, leaving 16 bases not matched to a gene. The germline V gene encodes CDR1 SGHTA and CDR2 FQGNSA. The CDR3: CASSPYRDSNPGGANVLTF. The CDR3 nucleotides read TGTGCCAGCAGCCCTTACCGGGACAGTAACCCAGGTGGGGCCAACGTCCTGACTTTC. The full variable domain, completed using reference TRBV7-2 and TRBJ2-6, is GAGVSQSPSNKVTEKGKDVELRCDPISGHTALYWYRQSLGQGLEFLIYFQGNSAPDKSGLPSDRFSAERTGGSVSTLTIQRTQQEDSAVYLCASSPYRDSNPGGANVLTFGAGSRLTVL.

The gene calls are TRBV7-2 and TRBJ2-7; D ambiguous. CDR1 SGHTA and CDR2 FQGNSA come from the germline V gene. The CDR3 runs 12 residues. The V and J ends lost 6 bases and 5 bases respectively, with 11 bases between them. This CDR3 reads CASSYSFNEQYF. As DNA, the CDR3 is TGTGCCAGCAGTTACTCGTTCAACGAGCAGTACTTC.

This clonotype was seen more than once but under ten times. V and J are TRBV5-1 and TRBJ1-2, with unresolved D. The germline V gene encodes CDR1 SGHRS and CDR2 YFSETQ. The CDR3 has 15 amino acids. V lost 0 bases and J 0 bases, leaving 9 bases between the germline ends. CDR3 DNA: TGCGCCAGCAGCTTGGGGATGGCTACTAACTATGGCTACACCTTC. Translating it yields CASSLGMATNYGYTF.

The rearrangement joins TRBV20-1 to TRBJ2-3; TRBD2 aligns across 9 bases. Germline-derived CDR1 and CDR2 are DFQATT and SNEGSKA (reference sequence). J gave up 2 bases and V 6 bases, and 6 bases lay outside the gene matches. The CDR3 is 14 residues long. As DNA, the CDR3 is TGCAGTGCCCCGGGACTAGCTAACACAGATACGCAGTATTTT. Translating gives CSAPGLANTDTQYF.

The V gene is TRBV28, the J gene TRBJ1-5, with a weak D call TRBD1 (6 bases). Trimming removed 3 bases at V and 7 bases at J, with 13 bases between. The CDR3 length is 14 residues. CDR1 and CDR2 from the germline V gene are MDHEN and SYDVKM. The CDR3 DNA reads as TGTGCCAGCAGTTTCTGGGGGGCGCGGCAGCCCCAGCATTTT. Translating gives CASSFWGARQPQHF. The full variable domain, completed using reference TRBV28 and TRBJ1-5, is DVKVTQSSRYLVKRTGEKVFLECVQDMDHENMFWYRQDPGLGLRLIYFSYDVKMKEKGDIPEGYSVSREKKERFSLILESASTNQTSMYLCASSFWGARQPQHFGDGTRLSIL.

A few counts support this clonotype. The J gene is TRBJ2-7, the V gene TRBV12-3 or TRBV12-4; D gene ambiguous. V lost 6 bases and J lost 0, with 6 bases in between. The CDR3 is 12 amino acids. Written as DNA, the CDR3 is TGTGCCAGCAGCGTAAGCTCCTACGAGCAGTACTTC. This sequence encodes CASSVSSYEQYF.

This clonotype came up a few times. This chain uses TRBV7-2 with TRBJ2-7; TRBD2 might be the D (5 bases). This CDR3 contains 16 residues. The germline V gene encodes CDR1 SGHTA and CDR2 FQGNSA. With 5 bases removed from V and 7 bases from J, the gap between germline ends came to 24 bases. The CDR3 loop reads CASSPTLRRTGNEQYF. The CDR3 nucleotides read TGTGCCAGCAGCCCCACACTCAGGCGGACGGGAAATGAGCAGTACTTC.

CDR3 nucleotides: TGTGCCAGCTCACTCGGAGCACACACAGGCAAAGCCTACGAGCAGTACTTC. Translating gives CASSLGAHTGKAYEQYF. The chain recombines TRBV18 with TRBJ2-7; tentative D call: TRBD1 (5 bases). Germline loops: CDR1 KGHSH, CDR2 LQKENI. Deletions cut 4 bases from V and 2 bases from J, with 21 bases between. The CDR3 has 17 amino acids.

The chain is built from TRBV5-1 and TRBJ2-5; 7 bases are a match to TRBD1. Trimming removed 7 bases from V and 5 bases from J; junction bases left unmatched: 8. Per germline, CDR1 SGHRS and CDR2 YFSETQ. The CDR3 covers 13 residues. The CDR3 region has the DNA TGCGCCAGCCAGACAGGGAACGGGGAGACCCAGTACTTC. Its protein is CASQTGNGETQYF.

A few counts support this clonotype. The chain couples TRBV12-3 or TRBV12-4 to TRBJ2-6; TRBD2 matches 7 bases. This CDR3 comprises 15 residues. V lost 5 bases and J lost 3; bases outside the gene matches: 4. The CDR3 nucleotides are TGTGCCAGCAGTCCTGGGGGGGGTGGGGCCAACGTCCTGACTTTC. Its translation: CASSPGGGGANVLTF.

Comments on this clonotype: Relative to the germline gene, one junction end is altered; a read error may explain this. This chain connects TRBV12-3 or TRBV12-4 to TRBJ2-3; 14 bases are shared with TRBD2. The CDR3 covers 16 residues. CDR3 in DNA: TGTGCCAGCAGGGGACTAGCGGGAGTAAACACAGATACGGAGTATTTT. Its protein product is CASRGLAGVNTDTEYF.

This clonotype showed up just a few times. V gene TRBV5-6 combines with J gene TRBJ2-1; D gene uncertain. Germline V gene data show CDR1 as SGHDT and CDR2 as YYEEEE. The CDR3 is 13 amino acids. The ends were cut back, 0 bases at V and 7 bases at J, with 8 bases in the middle. Written as DNA, the CDR3 is TGTGCCAGCAGCTTGGTACAGTCTAATGAGCAGTTCTTC. It specifies CASSLVQSNEQFF.